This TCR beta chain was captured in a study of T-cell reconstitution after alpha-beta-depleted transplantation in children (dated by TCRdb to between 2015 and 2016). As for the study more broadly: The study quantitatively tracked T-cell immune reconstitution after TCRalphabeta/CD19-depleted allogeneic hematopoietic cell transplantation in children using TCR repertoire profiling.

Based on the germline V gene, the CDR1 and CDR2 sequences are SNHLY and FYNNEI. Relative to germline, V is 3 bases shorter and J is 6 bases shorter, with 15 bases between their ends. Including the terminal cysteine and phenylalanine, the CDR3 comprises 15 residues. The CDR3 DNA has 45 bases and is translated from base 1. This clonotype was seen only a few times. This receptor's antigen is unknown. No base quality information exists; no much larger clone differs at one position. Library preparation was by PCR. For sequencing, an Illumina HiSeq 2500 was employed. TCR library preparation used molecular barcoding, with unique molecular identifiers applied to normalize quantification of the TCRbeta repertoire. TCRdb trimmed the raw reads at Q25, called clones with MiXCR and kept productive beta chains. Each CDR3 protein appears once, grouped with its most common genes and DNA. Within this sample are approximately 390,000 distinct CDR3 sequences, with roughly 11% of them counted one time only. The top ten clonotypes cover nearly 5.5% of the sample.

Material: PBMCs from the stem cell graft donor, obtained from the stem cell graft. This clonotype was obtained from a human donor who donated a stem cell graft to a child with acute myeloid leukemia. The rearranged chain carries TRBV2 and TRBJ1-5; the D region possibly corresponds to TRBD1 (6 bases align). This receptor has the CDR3 CASSDQGRIGQPQHF. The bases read TGTGCCAGCAGTGACCAGGGGCGAATCGGTCAGCCCCAGCATTTT.